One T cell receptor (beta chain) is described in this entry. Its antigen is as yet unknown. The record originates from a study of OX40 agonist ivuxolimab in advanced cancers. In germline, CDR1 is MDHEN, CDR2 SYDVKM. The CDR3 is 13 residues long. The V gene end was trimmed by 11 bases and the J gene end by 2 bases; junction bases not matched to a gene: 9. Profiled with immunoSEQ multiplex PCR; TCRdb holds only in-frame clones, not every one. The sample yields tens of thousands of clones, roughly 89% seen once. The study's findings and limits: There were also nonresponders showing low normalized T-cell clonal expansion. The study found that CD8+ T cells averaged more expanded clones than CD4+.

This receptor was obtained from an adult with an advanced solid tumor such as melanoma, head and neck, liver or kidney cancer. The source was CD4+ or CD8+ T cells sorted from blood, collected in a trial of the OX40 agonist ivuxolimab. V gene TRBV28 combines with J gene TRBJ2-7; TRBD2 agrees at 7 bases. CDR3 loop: CAGRGGGTYEQYF. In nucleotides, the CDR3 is TGTGCCGGTAGGGGCGGGGGAACCTACGAGCAGTACTTC.